The clone carrying this T cell receptor beta chain was found many times. Its antigen is still unknown. Time point specified: sample taken at primary tumor resection. The donors comprised around 76 untreated early-stage non-small cell lung cancer patients. In each case, whole RNA from tumor, nontumor lung or frozen PBMC was sequenced unsorted. The V segment lost 7 bases and the J segment 7 bases; nucleotides outside the gene matches: 13. The CDR3 has 16 amino acids. Germline CDR1 reads ENHRY; CDR2 reads SYGVKD. Each CDR3 protein is one row after TCRdb ran MiXCR on the 5' RACE reads. Of around 24,000 distinct CDR3 sequences in the sample, 7% were seen once. This entry comes from a study of spatial heterogeneity in lung cancer. Across the whole study: Unique TCR and UMI combinations averaged more than ten appearances each in raw reads. Findings and limits, study-wide: At resection, ubiquitous expanded tumor TCRs appeared in blood more than at follow-up.

V and J are TRBV10-3 and TRBJ2-1; 10 bases align to TRBD2. The receptor comes from a male donor with early-stage non-small cell lung cancer. The input for sequencing was PBMCs, taken at surgery. CDR3 sequence: CAINNLAGAGLNEQFF. Here the CDR3 DNA reads TGTGCCATCAACAACCTAGCGGGGGCCGGGCTTAATGAGCAGTTCTTC.